The 6 T cell receptor beta chains listed next were all sequenced from one sample in a study of blood T cell repertoires in COVID-19 (dated by TCRdb to between 2020 and 2021). Receptor libraries were prepared by the immunoSEQ multiplex PCR assay. TCRdb re-hosts the immuneACCESS table, in-frame sequences only. Its copies lack some clones; in the studies checked, an unresolved V gene accounts for under half of them, and the cause for the rest is not known. This sample comprises about 270,000 clones, roughly nine tenths of them detected only once. The top ten constitute over 2% of the sample. Source material: PBMCs or T cells enriched from blood (not recorded which). Receptors were obtained from a woman aged 18-29 years who had recovered from COVID-19.

The V gene is TRBV13, the J gene TRBJ1-2; possible D gene TRBD1, 6 bases. Germline loops: CDR1 PRHDT, CDR2 FYEKMQ (reference sequence). The CDR3 spans 14 residues. The germline V and J ends were trimmed by 2 bases and 4 bases, with 11 bases remaining between them. In DNA form, the CDR3 reads TGTGCCAGCAGCTTAAGCGACAGGCCCTATGGCTACACCTTC. It translates to CASSLSDRPYGYTF. The full variable domain, in which reference TRBV13 and TRBJ1-2 provide the parts outside the CDR3, is AAGVIQSPRHLIKEKRETATLKCYPIPRHDTVYWYQQGPGQDPQFLISFYEKMQSDKGSIPDRFSAQQFSDYHSELNMSSLELGDSALYFCASSLSDRPYGYTFGSGTRLTVV.

V and J are TRBV9 and TRBJ1-1, with TRBD1 as a possible D gene (6 bases). This CDR3 region has 17 residues. V was trimmed by 3 bases and J by 0 bases, leaving 18 bases between them. Per germline, CDR1 SGDLS and CDR2 YYNGEE. CDR3 sequence: CASSAREDSSMNTEAFF. CDR3 DNA sequence: TGTGCCAGCAGCGCCCGTGAGGACAGTTCCATGAACACTGAAGCTTTCTTT.

The V call is TRBV19, the J call TRBJ2-2; TRBD2 agrees at 7 bases. This CDR3 is 16 amino acids long. In germline, CDR1 is LNHDA, CDR2 SQIVND (reference sequence). V lost 4 bases to trimming and J lost 2 bases; unmatched junction nucleotides: 7. The DNA of the CDR3 is TGTGCCAGTAGTAGTCTGGGGGGGATCAACACCGGGGAGCTGTTTTTT. Translation gives CASSSLGGINTGELFF.

J is TRBJ2-6 and V is TRBV9, with a weak D call TRBD1 (6 bases). Trimming cost V 1 base and J 11 bases, with 19 bases left between them. There are 16 residues in the CDR3. CDR1 is SGDLS and CDR2 is YYNGEE in the germline V gene. CDR3 coding DNA: TGTGCCAGCAGCGTAACCACCGCAGGGGATCCCCACGTCCTGACTTTC. This codes for CASSVTTAGDPHVLTF.

This chain links TRBV25-1 with TRBJ1-2; 7 positions agree with TRBD1. CDR1 and CDR2 from the germline V gene are MGHDK and SYGVNS. The CDR3 sequence is 16 residues long. V shed 3 bases, J shed 4 bases, and the junction held 11 bases outside the gene matches. Here the CDR3 DNA reads TGTGCCAGCAGTGACTATAAATCAGGGGGTCTCTATGGCTACACCTTC. This sequence encodes CASSDYKSGGLYGYTF.

This rearrangement joins TRBV10-2 to TRBJ1-1; D ambiguous. V lost 1 base, J lost 6 bases, and 9 bases lay in between. This CDR3 is 13 amino acids long. CDR1 WSHSY and CDR2 SAAADI come from the germline V gene. As DNA, the CDR3 is TGCGCCAGCAGTGAGTTTATCAGGTCTGAAGCTTTCTTT. It codes for CASSEFIRSEAFF.